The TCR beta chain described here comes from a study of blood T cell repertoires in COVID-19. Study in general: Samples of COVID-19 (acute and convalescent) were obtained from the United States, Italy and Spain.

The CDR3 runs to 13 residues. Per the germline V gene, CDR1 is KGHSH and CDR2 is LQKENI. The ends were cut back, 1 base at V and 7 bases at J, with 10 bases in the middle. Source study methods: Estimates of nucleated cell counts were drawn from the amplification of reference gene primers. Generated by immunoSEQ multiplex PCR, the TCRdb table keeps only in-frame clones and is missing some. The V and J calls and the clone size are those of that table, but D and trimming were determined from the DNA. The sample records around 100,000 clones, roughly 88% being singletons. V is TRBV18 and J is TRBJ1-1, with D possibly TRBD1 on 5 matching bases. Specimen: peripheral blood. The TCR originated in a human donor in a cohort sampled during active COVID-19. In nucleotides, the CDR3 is TGTGCCAGCTCACCACGGGTAGACAGTGAAGCTTTCTTT. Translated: CASSPRVDSEAFF.